This TCR beta chain was captured in a study of T cell responses to AZD1222 COVID-19 vaccine. Study conclusions and caveats: Reportedly, nearly half of unique spike TCRs recognized epitopes outside B.1.351/B.1.1.7 mutations. Spike as a whole was targeted by vaccine-associated CD4 TCRs, dominant at 160-218 and 743-854. Donors were mostly white British, more females; clonal diversity possibly underestimated.

Profiled with immunoSEQ multiplex PCR; TCRdb holds only in-frame clones, not every one. The sample lists 140,000 to 150,000 clones; approximately 94% were seen once. Turning to this clone: What it binds is unknown.

The clonotype comes from an adult in good health. The sequencing used peripheral blood, collected on day 0 of AZD1222 vaccination.

Written as DNA, the CDR3 is TGTGCCAGCAGCCAAGAAGGGGCGAACACTGAAGCTTTCTTT. It yields the protein CASSQEGANTEAFF. The rearrangement uses TRBV3-1 (or the pseudogene TRBV3-2) and TRBJ1-1; D is possibly TRBD1 (5 bases). The CDR3 spans 14 residues. V was pared by 0 bases and J by 1 base, with 6 bases between. Germline CDR1 and CDR2: LGHDT and YNNKEL (reference sequence).